Described below is a single T cell receptor beta chain sequence and its context. The data were taken from a study of blood T cell repertoires in COVID-19. Looking at the study overall: Specimens from acute and convalescent COVID-19 originated in the United States, Italy and Spain. PBMCs, B-cell-depleted T cells, or T cells were the source of the cDNA or gDNA that made up the material.

The germline V gene encodes CDR1 ENHRY and CDR2 SYGVKD. The CDR3 is 11 amino acids. Trimming left V 6 bases short and J 2 bases short, with 5 bases between. In the original processing: From reference gene primer amplification, estimates of nucleated cell counts were derived. The protocol was immunoSEQ multiplex PCR, while the TCRdb copy is restricted to in-frame clones and leaves out a portion. For V, J and clone size, that table is used; D and trimming come from the DNA. This sample has roughly 27,000 clones, with 80% found just once. The TCR originated in a woman in her 70s with acute or convalescent COVID-19. The sequencing input was peripheral blood. V gene TRBV10-3 combines with J gene TRBJ2-7, with no clear D. This CDR3 is CAIRQTYEQYF. CDR3 nucleotide sequence: TGTGCCATCAGGCAGACCTACGAGCAGTACTTC.